The 9 T cell receptor beta chains presented below share a single source sample, sequenced in a study of cytomegalovirus exposure and HLA in healthy donors. It was with 60 Vbeta and 13 Jbeta primers that the PCR ran. The assay was immunoSEQ multiplex PCR, and TCRdb's table has in-frame clones only and misses some. The data show roughly 100,000 clones, 70% to 75% seen once. Sequenced input: PBMCs. Every receptor here comes from a middle-aged man in good health and CMV-seronegative.

This chain joins TRBV4-3 and TRBJ1-5; unclear D gene. From germline, CDR1 is LGHNA and CDR2 YSLEER. Trimming shortened V by 0 bases and J by 7 bases, and 16 bases separated the two germline ends. This CDR3 comprises 16 residues. The CDR3 here is CASSQEVAMEGQPQHF. The CDR3, as DNA: TGCGCCAGCAGCCAAGAAGTCGCGATGGAGGGCCAGCCCCAGCATTTT.

This clone was counted between two and nine times. The chain has TRBV11-2 and TRBJ2-5; no clear D. The ends were cut back, 5 bases at V and 5 bases at J, with 6 bases in the middle. Per germline, CDR1 SGHAT and CDR2 FQNNGV. The CDR3 has 11 amino acids. Here the CDR3 DNA reads TGTGCCAGCAGCCGGCGGGAGACCCAGTACTTC. As protein: CASSRRETQYF.

The gene calls are TRBV7-2 and TRBJ2-1, with D possibly being TRBD1 (6 bases). V lost 6 bases and J 6 bases, leaving 15 bases between the germline ends. The CDR3 has 14 residues. The germline gives CDR1 SGHTA, CDR2 FQGNSA. CDR3 region: CASRFPQGSNEQFF. CDR3 coding DNA: TGTGCCAGCAGATTTCCACAGGGATCCAATGAGCAGTTCTTC.

CDR3 amino acids: CASIRSAQETQYF. In nucleotides, the CDR3 is TGTGCCAGCATCCGGAGCGCCCAAGAGACCCAGTACTTC. The V call is TRBV2, the J call TRBJ2-5; D uncertain. Trimming cost V 7 bases and J 1 base, with 10 bases left between them. The CDR3 is 13 residues long. Germline V lookup: CDR1 SNHLY, CDR2 FYNNEI.

V and J are TRBV6-5 and TRBJ2-3, with D perhaps matching TRBD2 (6 bases). Germline V gene sequence: CDR1 MNHEY, CDR2 SVGAGI. The V end lost 4 bases, the J end lost 0 bases, and 14 bases lay between the germline ends. The CDR3 extends over 16 amino acids. The CDR3 DNA sequence: TGTGCCAGCAGTTTTTTAGCGGAAACTAGCACAGATACGCAGTATTTT. It is translated as CASSFLAETSTDTQYF.

The chain carries TRBV7-9 and TRBJ2-1; 9 nucleotides agree with TRBD1. This CDR3 spans 13 amino acids. Germline CDR1 SEHNR, CDR2 FQNEAQ (reference sequence). After removal of 5 bases from V and 6 bases from J, the junction contained 2 bases not matched to a gene. The CDR3 loop reads CASSPTGGNEQFF. The DNA of the CDR3 is TGTGCCAGCAGCCCGACAGGGGGCAATGAGCAGTTCTTC.

This clone was found a few times. The chain links TRBV7-9 to TRBJ2-7, with a possible D match to TRBD2 (6 bases). Trimming removed 1 base at V and 6 bases at J, with 19 bases between. Germline V gives CDR1 SEHNR, CDR2 FQNEAQ (reference sequence). The CDR3 covers 16 residues. CDR3 in DNA: TGTGCCAGCAGCTTAGGCGGGACCACGACCGGGGGCGAGCAGTACTTC. Translation: CASSLGGTTTGGEQYF.

The chain joins TRBV5-6 to TRBJ2-5, with TRBD1 matching 7 bases. V lost 6 bases and J lost 5; bases outside the gene matches: 10. The CDR3 is 14 amino acids. In germline, CDR1 is SGHDT, CDR2 YYEEEE. The DNA for the CDR3 is TGTGCCAGCACCCAGGACAGGTTGGGCGAGACCCAGTACTTC. As protein: CASTQDRLGETQYF.

The chain has TRBV5-1 and TRBJ1-4; D might be TRBD1 (6 bases). CDR1 and CDR2 from the germline V gene are SGHRS and YFSETQ. The CDR3 is 14 residues long. Trimming removed 4 bases at V and 4 bases at J, with 11 bases between. CDR3 nucleotide sequence: TGCGCCAGCAGCCCGGACAGCTATAATGAAAAACTGTTTTTT. It specifies CASSPDSYNEKLFF.